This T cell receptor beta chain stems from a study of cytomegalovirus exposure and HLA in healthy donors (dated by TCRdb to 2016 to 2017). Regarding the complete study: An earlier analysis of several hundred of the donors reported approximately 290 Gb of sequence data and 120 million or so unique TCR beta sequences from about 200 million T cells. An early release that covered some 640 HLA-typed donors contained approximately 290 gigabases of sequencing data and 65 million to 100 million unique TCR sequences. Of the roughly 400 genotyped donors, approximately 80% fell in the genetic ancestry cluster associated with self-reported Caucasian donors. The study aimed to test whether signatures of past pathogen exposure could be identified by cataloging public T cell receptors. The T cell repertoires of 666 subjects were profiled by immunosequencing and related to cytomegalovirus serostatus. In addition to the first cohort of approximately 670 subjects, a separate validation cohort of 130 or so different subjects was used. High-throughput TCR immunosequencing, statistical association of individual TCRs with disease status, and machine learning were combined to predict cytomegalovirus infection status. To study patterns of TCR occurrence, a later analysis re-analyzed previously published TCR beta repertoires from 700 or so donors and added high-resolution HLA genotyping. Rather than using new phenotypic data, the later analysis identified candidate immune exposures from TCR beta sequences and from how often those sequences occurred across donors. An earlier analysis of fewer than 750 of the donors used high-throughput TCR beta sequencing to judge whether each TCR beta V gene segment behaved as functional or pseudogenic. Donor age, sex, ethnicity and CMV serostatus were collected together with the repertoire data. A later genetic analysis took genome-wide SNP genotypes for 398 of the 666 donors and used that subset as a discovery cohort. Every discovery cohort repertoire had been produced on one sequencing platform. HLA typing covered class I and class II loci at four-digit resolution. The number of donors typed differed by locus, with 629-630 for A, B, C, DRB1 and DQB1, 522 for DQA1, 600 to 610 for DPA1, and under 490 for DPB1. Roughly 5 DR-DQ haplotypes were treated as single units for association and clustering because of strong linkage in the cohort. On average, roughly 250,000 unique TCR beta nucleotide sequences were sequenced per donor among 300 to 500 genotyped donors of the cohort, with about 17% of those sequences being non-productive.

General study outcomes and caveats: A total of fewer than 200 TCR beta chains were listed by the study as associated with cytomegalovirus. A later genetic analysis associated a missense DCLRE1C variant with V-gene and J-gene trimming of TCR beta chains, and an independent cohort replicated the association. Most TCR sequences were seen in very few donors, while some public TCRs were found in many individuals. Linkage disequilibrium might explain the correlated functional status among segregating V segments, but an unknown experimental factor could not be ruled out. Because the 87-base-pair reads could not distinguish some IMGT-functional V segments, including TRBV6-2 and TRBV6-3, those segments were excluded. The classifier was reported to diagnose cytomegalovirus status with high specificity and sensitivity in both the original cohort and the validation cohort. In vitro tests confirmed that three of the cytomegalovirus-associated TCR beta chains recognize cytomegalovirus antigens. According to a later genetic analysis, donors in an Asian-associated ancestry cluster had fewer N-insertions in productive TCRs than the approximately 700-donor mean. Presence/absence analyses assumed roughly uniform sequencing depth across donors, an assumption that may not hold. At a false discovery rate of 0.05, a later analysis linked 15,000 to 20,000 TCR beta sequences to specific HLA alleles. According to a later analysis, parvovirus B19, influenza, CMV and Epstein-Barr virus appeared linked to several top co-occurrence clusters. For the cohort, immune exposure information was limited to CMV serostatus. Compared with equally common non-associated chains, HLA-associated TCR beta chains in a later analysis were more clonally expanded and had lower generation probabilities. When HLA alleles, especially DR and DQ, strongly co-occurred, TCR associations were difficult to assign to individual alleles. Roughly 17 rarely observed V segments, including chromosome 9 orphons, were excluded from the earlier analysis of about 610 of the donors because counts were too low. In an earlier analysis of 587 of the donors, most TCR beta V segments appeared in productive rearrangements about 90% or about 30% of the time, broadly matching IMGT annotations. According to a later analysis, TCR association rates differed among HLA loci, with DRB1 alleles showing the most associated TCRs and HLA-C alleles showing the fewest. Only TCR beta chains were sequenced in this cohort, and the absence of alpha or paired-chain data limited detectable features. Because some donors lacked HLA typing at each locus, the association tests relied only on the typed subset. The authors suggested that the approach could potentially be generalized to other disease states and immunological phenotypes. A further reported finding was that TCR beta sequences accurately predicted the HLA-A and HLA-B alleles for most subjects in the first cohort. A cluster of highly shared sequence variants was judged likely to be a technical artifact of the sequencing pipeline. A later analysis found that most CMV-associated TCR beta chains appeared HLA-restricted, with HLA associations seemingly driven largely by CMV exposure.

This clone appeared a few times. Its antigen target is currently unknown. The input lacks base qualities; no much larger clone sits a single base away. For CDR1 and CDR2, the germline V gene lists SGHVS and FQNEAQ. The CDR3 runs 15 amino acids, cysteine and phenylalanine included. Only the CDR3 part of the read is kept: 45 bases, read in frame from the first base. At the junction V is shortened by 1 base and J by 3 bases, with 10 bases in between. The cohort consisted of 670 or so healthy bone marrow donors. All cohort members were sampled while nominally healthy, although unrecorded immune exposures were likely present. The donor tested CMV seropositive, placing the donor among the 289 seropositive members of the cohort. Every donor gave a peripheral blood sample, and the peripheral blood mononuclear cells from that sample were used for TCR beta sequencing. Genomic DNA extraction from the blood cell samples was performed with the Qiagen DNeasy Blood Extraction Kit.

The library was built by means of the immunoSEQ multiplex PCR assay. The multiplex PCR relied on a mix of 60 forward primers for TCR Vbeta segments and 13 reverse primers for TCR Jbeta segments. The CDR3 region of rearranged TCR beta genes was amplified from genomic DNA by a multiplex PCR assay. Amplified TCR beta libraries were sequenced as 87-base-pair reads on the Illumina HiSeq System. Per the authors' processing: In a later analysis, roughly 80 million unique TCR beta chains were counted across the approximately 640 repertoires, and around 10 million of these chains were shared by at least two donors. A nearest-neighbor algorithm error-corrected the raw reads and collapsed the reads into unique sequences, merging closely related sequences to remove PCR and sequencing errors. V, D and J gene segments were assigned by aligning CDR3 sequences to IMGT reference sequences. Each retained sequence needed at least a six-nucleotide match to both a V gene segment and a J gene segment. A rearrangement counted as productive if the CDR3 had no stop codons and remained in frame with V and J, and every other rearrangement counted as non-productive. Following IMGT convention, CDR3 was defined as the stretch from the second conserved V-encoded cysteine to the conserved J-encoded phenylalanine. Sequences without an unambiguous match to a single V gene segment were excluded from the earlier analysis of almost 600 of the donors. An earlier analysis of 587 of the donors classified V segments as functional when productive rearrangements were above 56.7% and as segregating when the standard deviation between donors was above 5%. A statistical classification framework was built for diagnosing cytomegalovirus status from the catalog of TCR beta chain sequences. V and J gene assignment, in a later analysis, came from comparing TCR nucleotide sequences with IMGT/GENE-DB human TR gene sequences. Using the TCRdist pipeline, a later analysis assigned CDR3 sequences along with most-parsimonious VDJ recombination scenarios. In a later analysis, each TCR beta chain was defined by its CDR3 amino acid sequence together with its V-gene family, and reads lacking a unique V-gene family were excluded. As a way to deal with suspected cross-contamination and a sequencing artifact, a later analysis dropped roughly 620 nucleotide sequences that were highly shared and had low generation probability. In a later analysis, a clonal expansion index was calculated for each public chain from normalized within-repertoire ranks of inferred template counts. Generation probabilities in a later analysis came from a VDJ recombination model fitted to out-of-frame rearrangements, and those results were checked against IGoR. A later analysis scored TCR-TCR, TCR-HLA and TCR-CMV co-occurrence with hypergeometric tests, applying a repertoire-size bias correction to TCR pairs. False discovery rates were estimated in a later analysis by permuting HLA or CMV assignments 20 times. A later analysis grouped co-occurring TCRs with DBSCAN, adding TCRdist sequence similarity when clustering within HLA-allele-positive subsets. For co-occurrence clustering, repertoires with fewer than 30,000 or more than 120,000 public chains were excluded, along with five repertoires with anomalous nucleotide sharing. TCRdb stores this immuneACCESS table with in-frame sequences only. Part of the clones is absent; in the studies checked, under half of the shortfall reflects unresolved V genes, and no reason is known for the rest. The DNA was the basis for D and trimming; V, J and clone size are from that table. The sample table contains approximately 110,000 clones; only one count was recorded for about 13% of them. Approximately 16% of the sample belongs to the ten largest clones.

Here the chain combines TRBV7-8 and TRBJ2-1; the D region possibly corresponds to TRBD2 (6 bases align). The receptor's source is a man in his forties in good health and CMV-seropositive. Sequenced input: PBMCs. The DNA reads TGTGCCAGCAGCTTAGGAGGAGGGATCTACAATGAGCAGTTCTTC. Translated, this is CASSLGGGIYNEQFF.